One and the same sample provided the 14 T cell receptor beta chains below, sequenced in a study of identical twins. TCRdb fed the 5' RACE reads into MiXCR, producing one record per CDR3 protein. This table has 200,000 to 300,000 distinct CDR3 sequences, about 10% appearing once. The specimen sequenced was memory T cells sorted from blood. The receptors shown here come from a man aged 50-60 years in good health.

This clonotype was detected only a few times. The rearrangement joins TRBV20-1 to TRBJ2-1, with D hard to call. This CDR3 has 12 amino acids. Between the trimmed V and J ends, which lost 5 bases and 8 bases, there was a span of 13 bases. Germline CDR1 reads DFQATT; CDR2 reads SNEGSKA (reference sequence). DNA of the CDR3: TGCAGTGCTCTCACCTTACCCGATGAGCAGTTCTTC. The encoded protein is CSALTLPDEQFF.

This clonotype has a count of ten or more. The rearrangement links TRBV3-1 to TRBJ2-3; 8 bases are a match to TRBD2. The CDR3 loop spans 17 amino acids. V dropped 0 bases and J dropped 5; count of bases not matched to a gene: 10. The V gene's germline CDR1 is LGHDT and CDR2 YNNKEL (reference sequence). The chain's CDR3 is CASSQDGVRGVGDTQYF. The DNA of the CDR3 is TGTGCCAGCAGCCAAGATGGGGTGCGGGGGGTGGGAGATACGCAGTATTTT.

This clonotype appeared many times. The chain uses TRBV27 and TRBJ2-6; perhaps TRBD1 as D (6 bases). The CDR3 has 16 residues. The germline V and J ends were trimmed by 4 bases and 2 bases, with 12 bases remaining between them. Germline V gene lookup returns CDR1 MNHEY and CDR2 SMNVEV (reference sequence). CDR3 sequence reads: CASSYTGFTGANVLTF. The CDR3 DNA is TGTGCCAGCAGTTACACAGGGTTCACTGGGGCCAACGTCCTGACTTTC.

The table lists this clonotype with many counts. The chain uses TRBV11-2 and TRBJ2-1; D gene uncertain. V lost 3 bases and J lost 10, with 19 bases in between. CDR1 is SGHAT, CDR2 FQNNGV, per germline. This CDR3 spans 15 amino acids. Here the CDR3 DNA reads TGTGCCAGCAGCTTGGCGGCAGTGGCTTTTACGGAGCAGTTCTTC. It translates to CASSLAAVAFTEQFF. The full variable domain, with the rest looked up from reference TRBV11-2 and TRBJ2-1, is EAGVAQSPRYKIIEKRQSVAFWCNPISGHATLYWYQQILGQGPKLLIQFQNNGVVDDSQLPKDRFSAERLKGVDSTLKIQPAKLEDSAVYLCASSLAAVAFTEQFFGPGTRLTVL.

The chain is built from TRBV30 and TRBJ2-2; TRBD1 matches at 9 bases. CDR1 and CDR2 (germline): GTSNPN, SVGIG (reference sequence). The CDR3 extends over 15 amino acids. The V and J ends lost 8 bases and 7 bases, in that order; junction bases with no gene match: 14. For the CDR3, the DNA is TGTGCCGGACTACCCGGGGACAGGGTAATCGGGGAGCTGTTTTTT. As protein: CAGLPGDRVIGELFF.

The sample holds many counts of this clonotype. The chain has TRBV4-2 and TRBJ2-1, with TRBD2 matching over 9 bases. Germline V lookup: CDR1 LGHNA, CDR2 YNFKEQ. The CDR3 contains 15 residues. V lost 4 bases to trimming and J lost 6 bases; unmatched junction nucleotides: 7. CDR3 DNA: TGTGCCAGCAGCCTCGGGACTAGCAGAACCAATGAGCAGTTCTTC. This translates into CASSLGTSRTNEQFF.

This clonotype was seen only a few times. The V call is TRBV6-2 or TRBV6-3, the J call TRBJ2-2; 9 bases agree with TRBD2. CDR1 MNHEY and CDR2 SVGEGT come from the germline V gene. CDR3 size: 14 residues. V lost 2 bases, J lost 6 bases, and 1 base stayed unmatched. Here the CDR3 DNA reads TGTGCCAGCAGTTACCAGCGGGGGGCCGGGGAGCTGTTTTTT. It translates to CASSYQRGAGELFF.

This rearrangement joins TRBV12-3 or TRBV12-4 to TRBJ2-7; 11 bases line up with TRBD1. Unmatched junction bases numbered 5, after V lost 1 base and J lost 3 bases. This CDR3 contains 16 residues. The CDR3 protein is CASSLGPGTGGYEQYF. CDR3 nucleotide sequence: TGTGCCAGCAGTTTAGGCCCCGGGACAGGGGGCTACGAGCAGTACTTC.

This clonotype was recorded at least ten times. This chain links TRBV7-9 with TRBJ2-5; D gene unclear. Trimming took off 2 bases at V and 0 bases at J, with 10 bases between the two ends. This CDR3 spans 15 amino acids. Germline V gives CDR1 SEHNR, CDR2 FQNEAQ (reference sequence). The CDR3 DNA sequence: TGTGCCAGCAGCTTATATAACGGACACCAAGAGACCCAGTACTTC. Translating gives CASSLYNGHQETQYF.

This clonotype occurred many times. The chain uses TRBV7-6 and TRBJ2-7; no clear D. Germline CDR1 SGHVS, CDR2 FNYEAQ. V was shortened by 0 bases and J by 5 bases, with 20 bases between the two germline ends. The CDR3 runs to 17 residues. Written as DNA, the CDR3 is TGTGCCAGCAGCTTAGCGGGTGCCTACGTGGGGATTGACGAGCAGTACTTC. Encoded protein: CASSLAGAYVGIDEQYF.

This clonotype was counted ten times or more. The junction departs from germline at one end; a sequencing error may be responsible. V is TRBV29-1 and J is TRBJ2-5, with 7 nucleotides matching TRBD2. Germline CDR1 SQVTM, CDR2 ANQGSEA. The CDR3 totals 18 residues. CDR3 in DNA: TGCAGCGTAGAAGGCGGGCCATTCCGGGACTACAACCAAGAGACCCAGTACTTC. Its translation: CSVEGGPFRDYNQETQYF.

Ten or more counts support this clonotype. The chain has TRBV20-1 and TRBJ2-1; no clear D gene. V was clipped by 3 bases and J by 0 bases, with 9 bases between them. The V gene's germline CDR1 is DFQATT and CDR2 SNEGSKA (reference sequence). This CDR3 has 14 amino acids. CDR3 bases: TGCAGTGCTAGCGTACCCATCTCCTACAATGAGCAGTTCTTC. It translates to CSASVPISYNEQFF.

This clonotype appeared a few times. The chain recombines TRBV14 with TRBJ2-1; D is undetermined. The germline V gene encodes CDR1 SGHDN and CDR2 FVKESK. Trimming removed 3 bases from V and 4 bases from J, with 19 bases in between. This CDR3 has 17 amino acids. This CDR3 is CASSQFTHSVGYNEQFF. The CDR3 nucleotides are TGTGCCAGCAGCCAGTTTACTCACTCGGTCGGTTACAATGAGCAGTTCTTC.

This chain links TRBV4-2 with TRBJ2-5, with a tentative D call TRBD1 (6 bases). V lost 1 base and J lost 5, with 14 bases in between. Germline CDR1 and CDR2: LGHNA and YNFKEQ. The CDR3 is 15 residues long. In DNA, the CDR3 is TGTGCCAGCAGCCAAGGGCCAGGGGAGTGGGAGACCCAGTACTTC. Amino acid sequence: CASSQGPGEWETQYF.